This TCR beta chain was documented in a study of HIV-infected children after antiretroviral therapy interruption. Study-level information: Children were on planned treatment interruption or continuous treatment. EBV and CMV exposure was recorded in most children. In continuous treatment, analyzed samples were from weeks 0, 48 and 150. Study conclusions and caveats: Some non-naive CD45RA+ T cells might be present among sorted naive cells.

The table lists this clonotype with many counts. Antigen: not known. Unique molecular identifiers were included in an RNA-based 3' RACE TCR library. One entry per CDR3 protein results from TCRdb running MiXCR on the 3' RACE reads. The sample carries about 89,000 distinct CDR3 sequences, 6.9% recorded once. As for treatment: PENTA 11 planned treatment interruption arm or continuous ART arm. This receptor was identified in a pool of human donors with HIV. The specimen was CD45RA+ CD4+ T cells from PBMCs, pooled from several time points, collected from a donor given antiretroviral therapy, either interrupted or continuous. Subset in this sample: naive CD4+ CD45RA+ CD45RO- T cells.

The CDR3 bases are TGTGCCAGCTCGCGAGTTTCGGGACAGAGAATCACAGATACGCAGTATTTT. This translates into CASSRVSGQRITDTQYF. The chain has TRBV18 and TRBJ2-3; 7 bases match TRBD1. Per the germline V gene, CDR1 is KGHSH and CDR2 is LQKENI. With V trimmed by 6 bases and J by 2 bases, 14 bases remained unmatched. The CDR3 is made up of 17 amino acids.